Described below is a single TCR beta chain sequence and its context. As yet, its antigen is unknown. Germline V CDR1 and CDR2: SGHRS, YFSETQ. The V gene end was trimmed by 3 bases and the J gene end by 0 bases; junction bases not matched to a gene: 5. The CDR3 sequence is 16 residues long. Individual cDNA molecules carried attached unique molecular identifiers. TCRdb independently ran MiXCR on the 5' RACE reads; one entry per CDR3 protein. The sample yields about 100,000 distinct CDR3 sequences, about 12% seen once. The data were taken from a study of early T cells in non-severe SARS-CoV-2 infection. Study context: Bulk RNA isolated from unsorted whole blood underwent sequencing; chains were not paired. Study-wide results and limits: Anti-spike CD8 responses were favored in VDJdb matching, and private and CD4 specificities were missed.

The rearrangement joins TRBV5-1 to TRBJ1-1; 10 positions match TRBD1. The receptor was derived from an adult who was a healthcare worker with PCR-confirmed SARS-CoV-2 infection or an uninfected control (not recorded which). Sequencing was done on a sample of whole blood. Written as DNA, the CDR3 is TGCGCCAGCAGCTCCGGGACAGGGGTCTTGAACACTGAAGCTTTCTTT. Translated: CASSSGTGVLNTEAFF.